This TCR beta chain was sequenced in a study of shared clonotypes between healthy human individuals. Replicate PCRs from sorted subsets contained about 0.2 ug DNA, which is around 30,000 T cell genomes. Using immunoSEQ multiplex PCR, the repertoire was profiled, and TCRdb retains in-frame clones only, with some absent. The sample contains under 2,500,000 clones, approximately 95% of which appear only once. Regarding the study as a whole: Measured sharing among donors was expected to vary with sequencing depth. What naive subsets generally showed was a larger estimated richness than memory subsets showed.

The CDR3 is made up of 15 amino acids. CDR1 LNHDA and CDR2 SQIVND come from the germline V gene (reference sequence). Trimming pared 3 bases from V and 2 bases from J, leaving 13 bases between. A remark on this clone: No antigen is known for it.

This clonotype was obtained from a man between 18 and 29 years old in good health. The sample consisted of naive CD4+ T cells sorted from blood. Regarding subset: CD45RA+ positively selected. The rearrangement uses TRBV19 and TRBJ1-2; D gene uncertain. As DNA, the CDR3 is TGTGCCAGTAGTATTTTTGAGAGGGTCAACTATGGCTACACCTTC. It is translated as CASSIFERVNYGYTF.